Shown below are 26 T cell receptor beta chains from a single sample sequenced in a study of blood T cell repertoires in COVID-19. Using immunoSEQ multiplex PCR, the repertoire was profiled, and TCRdb retains in-frame clones only, with some absent. This table has almost 25,000 clones, 92% appearing once. The source material was peripheral blood. These receptors were obtained from a man between 65 and 85 years old with active COVID-19.

The V and J genes are TRBV11-3 and TRBJ2-5, with TRBD2 matching 14 bases. With 5 bases clipped from V and 1 base from J, the junction kept 9 bases outside the gene matches. Per germline, CDR1 SGHNT and CDR2 YENEEA. The CDR3 consists of 18 residues. CDR3 sequence (DNA): TGTGCCAGCAGCCTCGGGACTAGCGGGAGCGCCCTCCAAGAGACCCAGTACTTC. It translates to CASSLGTSGSALQETQYF. Supplemented by reference TRBV11-3 and TRBJ2-5, the full variable domain reads EAGVVQSPRYKIIEKKQPVAFWCNPISGHNTLYWYLQNLGQGPELLIRYENEEAVDDSQLPKDRFSAERLKGVDSTLKIQPAELGDSAVYLCASSLGTSGSALQETQYFGPGTRLLVL.

V and J are TRBV4-1 and TRBJ2-3, with TRBD1 matching over 7 bases. CDR3 size: 12 residues. Losses at the gene ends were 9 bases for V and 1 base for J; bases not matched to a gene: 1. The germline V gene encodes CDR1 MGHRA and CDR2 YSYEKL. CDR3 amino acids: CASGQGTDTQYF. The CDR3 nucleotides are TGCGCCAGTGGACAGGGCACAGATACGCAGTATTTT.

The V and J genes are TRBV3-1 (or the pseudogene TRBV3-2) and TRBJ2-1; D is undetermined. The CDR3 spans 14 residues. The germline V gene has CDR1 LGHDT and CDR2 YNNKEL (reference sequence). V lost 0 bases and J 4 bases, leaving 7 bases between the germline ends. The CDR3 is CASSQDRRYNEQFF. The CDR3 DNA is TGTGCCAGCAGCCAAGATCGGAGATACAATGAGCAGTTCTTC.

This clone has a handful of counts. The chain is built from TRBV6-5 and TRBJ1-4; D gene uncertain. Germline V gene sequence: CDR1 MNHEY, CDR2 SVGAGI. The ends were cut back, 2 bases at V and 8 bases at J, with 6 bases in the middle. This CDR3 is built from 12 residues. The CDR3 loop reads CASSYPGEKLFF. The CDR3 nucleotides read TGTGCCAGCAGTTACCCGGGAGAAAAACTGTTTTTT.

The chain joins TRBV6-2 or TRBV6-3 to TRBJ2-3; D remains unclear. V was trimmed by 2 bases and J by 0 bases, leaving 12 bases between them. The CDR3 is 16 amino acids. The germline gives CDR1 MNHEY, CDR2 SVGEGT. For the CDR3, the DNA is TGTGCCAGCAGTTACGCCGCTCAGACTAGCACAGATACGCAGTATTTT. Amino acids: CASSYAAQTSTDTQYF.

J is TRBJ1-1 and V is TRBV6-5; no clear D. V was shortened by 7 bases and J by 0 bases, with 15 bases between the two germline ends. The germline CDR1 and CDR2 sequences are MNHEY and SVGAGI. The CDR3 sequence is 15 residues long. CDR3 sequence: CASITALSMNTEAFF. In nucleotides, the CDR3 is TGTGCCAGCATAACAGCCCTCTCTATGAACACTGAAGCTTTCTTT.

This chain links TRBV7-2 with TRBJ2-5; D uncertain. Trimming cost V 1 base and J 1 base, with 10 bases left between them. The CDR3 covers 15 residues. CDR1 SGHTA and CDR2 FQGNSA come from the germline V gene. The CDR3 coding sequence is TGTGCCAGCAGCTTAGGAACAGTTGCCCAAGAGACCCAGTACTTC. Translating gives CASSLGTVAQETQYF.

This chain connects TRBV7-2 to TRBJ2-2; D might be TRBD2 (6 bases). The length of the CDR3 is 16 residues. CDR1 SGHTA and CDR2 FQGNSA come from the germline V gene. V was clipped by 5 bases and J by 5 bases, with 18 bases between them. The CDR3 here is CASSLLTGARTGELFF. DNA for the CDR3: TGTGCCAGCAGCCTACTTACGGGAGCACGGACCGGGGAGCTGTTTTTT.

The genes are TRBV7-2 and TRBJ1-4; no reliable D call. CDR1 and CDR2 (germline): SGHTA, FQGNSA. V was trimmed by 5 bases and J by 8 bases, leaving 6 bases between them. The CDR3 is 11 amino acids. The CDR3 reads CASSAGEKLFF. In DNA form, the CDR3 reads TGTGCCAGCAGCGCGGGGGAAAAACTGTTTTTT.

This chain joins TRBV2 and TRBJ1-5; 9 bases match TRBD1. The CDR3 sequence is 14 residues long. Trimming removed 5 bases from V and 5 bases from J; junction bases left unmatched: 4. CDR1 and CDR2 (germline): SNHLY, FYNNEI. CDR3 loop: CASSPDRGDQPQHF. For the CDR3, the DNA is TGTGCCAGCAGTCCGGACAGGGGAGATCAGCCCCAGCATTTT.

This clone occurred once. The V gene is TRBV9, the J gene TRBJ2-6, with TRBD2 as a possible D gene (5 bases). Germline CDR1 SGDLS, CDR2 YYNGEE. The CDR3 consists of 16 residues. The V and J ends lost 4 bases and 0 bases respectively, with 11 bases between them. CDR3 region: CASSPRGSSGANVLTF. The CDR3 DNA follows: TGTGCCAGCAGCCCCCGAGGGAGCTCTGGGGCCAACGTCCTGACTTTC. The complete variable domain, with remaining parts taken from reference TRBV9 and TRBJ2-6, reads DSGVTQTPKHLITATGQRVTLRCSPRSGDLSVYWYQQSLDQGLQFLIQYYNGEERAKGNILERFSAQQFPDLHSELNLSSLELGDSALYFCASSPRGSSGANVLTFGAGSRLTVL.

The V call is TRBV7-2, the J call TRBJ2-7; TRBD1 might be the D (6 bases). V lost 2 bases and J 6 bases, leaving 14 bases between the germline ends. Germline V CDR1 and CDR2: SGHTA, FQGNSA. The CDR3 loop spans 14 amino acids. For the CDR3, the DNA is TGTGCCAGCAGCTTAAGGGGGTTTCGAGTCGAGCAGTACTTC. Translated, it gives CASSLRGFRVEQYF.

The chain combines TRBV5-1 with TRBJ1-4; a possible D gene is TRBD1 (5 bases). The ends were cut back, 0 bases at V and 5 bases at J, with 11 bases in the middle. Germline V gene lookup returns CDR1 SGHRS and CDR2 YFSETQ. The CDR3 is 15 residues long. CDR3 loop: CASSLVGQHNEKLFF. CDR3 sequence (DNA): TGCGCCAGCAGCTTGGTGGGGCAGCACAATGAAAAACTGTTTTTT.

The chain links TRBV5-1 to TRBJ1-2; D gene uncertain. V shed 5 bases and J shed 2 bases, with 10 bases lying between them. This CDR3 has 13 amino acids. Germline V lookup: CDR1 SGHRS, CDR2 YFSETQ. The CDR3 nucleotides read TGCGCCAGCAGTCAAGAGAGGAACTATGGCTACACCTTC. It codes for CASSQERNYGYTF.

The rearrangement joins TRBV5-1 to TRBJ2-3; TRBD2 matches at 7 bases. Germline V gene data show CDR1 as SGHRS and CDR2 as YFSETQ. Germline trimming cut 4 bases from V and 0 bases from J; bases unmatched to any gene: 2. The CDR3 covers 14 residues. The CDR3 loop is CASSRLASTDTQYF. CDR3 coding DNA: TGCGCCAGCAGCAGACTAGCTAGCACAGATACGCAGTATTTT.

CDR3 residues: CASSRGQGSYEQFF. In DNA, the CDR3 is TGTGCCAGCAGCCGGGGACAGGGGAGTTATGAGCAGTTCTTC. The chain joins TRBV7-9 to TRBJ2-1, with 10 positions matching TRBD1. This CDR3 is built from 14 residues. The ends lost 5 bases at V and 8 bases at J; junction bases unmatched: 6. Germline loops: CDR1 SEHNR, CDR2 FQNEAQ (reference sequence).

The J gene is TRBJ2-1, the V gene TRBV7-9, with 7 bases aligning to TRBD1. V gave up 5 bases and J gave up 3 bases; unmatched junction bases: 7. In germline, CDR1 is SEHNR, CDR2 FQNEAQ (reference sequence). The CDR3 extends over 15 amino acids. The DNA for the CDR3 is TGTGCCAGCAGCCCTATGGACAGGTACTACAATGAGCAGTTCTTC. Protein: CASSPMDRYYNEQFF.

The V call is TRBV11-2, the J call TRBJ1-1; the D is unclear. CDR1 SGHAT and CDR2 FQNNGV come from the germline V gene. The length of the CDR3 is 12 residues. V shed 6 bases and J shed 1 base, with 6 bases lying between them. The CDR3 region is CASRLGNTEAFF. The CDR3 region has the DNA TGTGCCAGCAGACTCGGGAACACTGAAGCTTTCTTT.

V gene TRBV4-3 combines with J gene TRBJ2-5, with a weak D call TRBD2 (6 bases). Per the germline V gene, CDR1 is LGHNA and CDR2 is YSLEER. V was trimmed by 3 bases and J by 6 bases, leaving 17 bases between them. The CDR3 extends over 15 amino acids. This chain's CDR3 is CASSQSGLSAQTQYF. The DNA for the CDR3 is TGCGCCAGCAGCCAGTCGGGACTGAGCGCACAGACCCAGTACTTC.

This sequence joins TRBV6-5 and TRBJ2-4; TRBD2 matches 13 bases. The CDR3 runs to 14 residues. After removal of 7 bases from V and 8 bases from J, the junction contained 5 bases not matched to a gene. The germline V gene encodes CDR1 MNHEY and CDR2 SVGAGI. The CDR3 region has the DNA TGTGCCAGCAAACTAGCGGGAGGGTCCGACATTCAGTACTTC. The encoded protein is CASKLAGGSDIQYF.

The chain employs TRBV20-1 and TRBJ2-1; D not resolved. CDR1 and CDR2 from the germline V gene are DFQATT and SNEGSKA (reference sequence). Trimming took 2 bases from V and 6 from J, leaving 5 bases between them. CDR3 length equals 11 residues. CDR3 sequence: CSARLLNEQFF. In nucleotides, the CDR3 is TGCAGTGCTAGACTCCTCAATGAGCAGTTCTTC.

The CDR3 is CATSDPDGGNQPQHF. In DNA form, the CDR3 reads TGTGCCACCAGTGACCCCGACGGAGGCAATCAGCCCCAGCATTTT. The chain couples TRBV24-1 to TRBJ1-5; D remains unclear. Per germline, CDR1 KGHDR and CDR2 SFDVKD. The V and J ends lost 4 bases and 2 bases respectively, with 11 bases between them. The CDR3 sequence is 15 residues long.

This clone was detected a few times. The genes are TRBV4-1 and TRBJ2-3; D may be TRBD1 (5 bases). There are 15 residues in the CDR3. Germline V gene data show CDR1 as MGHRA and CDR2 as YSYEKL. Trimming took off 4 bases at V and 1 base at J, with 12 bases between the two ends. The CDR3 coding sequence is TGCGCCAGCAGCCGCCTTGGGGCGGGCACAGATACGCAGTATTTT. Translated, it gives CASSRLGAGTDTQYF.

The chain carries TRBV18 and TRBJ2-3; D gene uncertain. V dropped 2 bases and J dropped 5 bases, with 11 bases sitting between them. This CDR3 is built from 14 residues. Germline CDR1 reads KGHSH; CDR2 reads LQKENI. This CDR3 reads CASSPYLGGDTQYF. The CDR3, as DNA: TGTGCCAGCTCACCATATTTAGGCGGAGATACGCAGTATTTT.

Here the CDR3 DNA reads TGCGCCAGCAGCTGGACAGGGGGCGGCACCGGGGAGCTGTTTTTT. It codes for CASSWTGGGTGELFF. The chain combines TRBV5-1 with TRBJ2-2; 11 nucleotides agree with TRBD1. Germline loops: CDR1 SGHRS, CDR2 YFSETQ. V shed 3 bases and J 4 bases; nucleotides not matched to a gene: 2. There are 15 residues in the CDR3.

The chain employs TRBV15 and TRBJ1-1; TRBD1 is a possible D gene (6 bases). V lost 1 base and J lost 1, with 10 bases in between. The CDR3 loop spans 15 amino acids. The germline V gene has CDR1 LNHNV and CDR2 YYDKDF (reference sequence). In DNA, the CDR3 is TGTGCCACCAGCAGAGCACTCAGGGGGAACACTGAAGCTTTCTTT. It specifies CATSRALRGNTEAFF.